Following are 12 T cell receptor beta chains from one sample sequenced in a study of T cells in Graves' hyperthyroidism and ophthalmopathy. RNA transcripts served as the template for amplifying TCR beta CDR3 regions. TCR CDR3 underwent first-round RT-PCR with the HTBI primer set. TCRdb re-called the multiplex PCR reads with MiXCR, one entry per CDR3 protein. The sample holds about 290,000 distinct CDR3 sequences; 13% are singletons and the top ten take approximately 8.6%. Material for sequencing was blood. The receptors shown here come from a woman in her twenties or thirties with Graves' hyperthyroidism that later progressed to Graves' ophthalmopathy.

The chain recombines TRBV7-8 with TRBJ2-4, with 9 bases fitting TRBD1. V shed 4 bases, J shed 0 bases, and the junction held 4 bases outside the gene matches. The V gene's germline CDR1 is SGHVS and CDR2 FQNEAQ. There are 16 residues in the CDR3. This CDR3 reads CASSSRDRVAKNIQYF. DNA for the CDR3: TGTGCCAGCAGCTCCAGGGACAGGGTAGCCAAAAACATTCAGTACTTC.

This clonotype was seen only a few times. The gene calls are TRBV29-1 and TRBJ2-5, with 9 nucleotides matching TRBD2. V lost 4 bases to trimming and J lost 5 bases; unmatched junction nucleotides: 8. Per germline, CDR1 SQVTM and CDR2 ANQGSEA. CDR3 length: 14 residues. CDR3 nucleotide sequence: TGCAGCGTTGTTTTTCTAGCGGGATTGGAGACCCAGTACTTC. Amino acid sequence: CSVVFLAGLETQYF.

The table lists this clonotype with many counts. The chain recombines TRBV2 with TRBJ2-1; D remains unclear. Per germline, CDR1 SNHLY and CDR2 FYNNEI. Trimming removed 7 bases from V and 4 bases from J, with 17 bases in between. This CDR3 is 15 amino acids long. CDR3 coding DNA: TGTGCCAGCATCCAGTCGGTAGGGTCATACAATGAGCAGTTCTTC. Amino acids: CASIQSVGSYNEQFF.

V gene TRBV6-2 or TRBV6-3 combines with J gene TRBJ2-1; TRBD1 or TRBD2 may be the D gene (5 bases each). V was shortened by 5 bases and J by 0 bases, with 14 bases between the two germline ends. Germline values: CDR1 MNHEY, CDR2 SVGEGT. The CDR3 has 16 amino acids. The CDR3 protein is CASSPGTASSYNEQFF. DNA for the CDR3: TGTGCCAGCAGTCCCGGGACCGCTAGCTCCTACAATGAGCAGTTCTTC.

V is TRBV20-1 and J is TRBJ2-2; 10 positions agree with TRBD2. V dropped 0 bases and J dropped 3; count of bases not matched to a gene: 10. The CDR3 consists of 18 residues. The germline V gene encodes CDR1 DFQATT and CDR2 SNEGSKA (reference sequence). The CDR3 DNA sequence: TGCAGTGCTAGAGATCCGACTAGCGGGCTGGTCGACACCGGGGAGCTGTTTTTT. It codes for CSARDPTSGLVDTGELFF.

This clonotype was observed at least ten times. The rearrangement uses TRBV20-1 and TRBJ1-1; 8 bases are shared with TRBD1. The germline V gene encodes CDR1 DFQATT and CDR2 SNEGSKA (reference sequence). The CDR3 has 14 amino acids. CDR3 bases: TGCAGCGTCTCCCTCCAGGGGGCCCTGGCTGAAGCTTTCTTT. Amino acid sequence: CSVSLQGALAEAFF.

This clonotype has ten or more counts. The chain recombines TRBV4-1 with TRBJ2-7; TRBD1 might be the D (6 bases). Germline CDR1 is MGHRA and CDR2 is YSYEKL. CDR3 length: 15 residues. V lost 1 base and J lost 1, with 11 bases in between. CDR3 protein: CASSQGQEDSYEQYF. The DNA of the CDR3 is TGCGCCAGCAGCCAAGGACAGGAGGATTCCTACGAGCAGTACTTC.

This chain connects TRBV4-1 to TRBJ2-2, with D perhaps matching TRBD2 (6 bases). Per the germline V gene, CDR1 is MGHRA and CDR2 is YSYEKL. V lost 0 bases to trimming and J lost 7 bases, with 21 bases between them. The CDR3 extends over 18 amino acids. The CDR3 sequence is CASSQDLEGVMGGGELFF. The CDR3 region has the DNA TGCGCCAGCAGCCAAGATTTGGAGGGAGTAATGGGTGGCGGGGAGCTGTTTTTT.

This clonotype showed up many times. DNA for the CDR3: TGTGCCAGCAGTTACTCAGGGCGGGAGCCAGATTACGAGCAGTACTTC. Translation: CASSYSGREPDYEQYF. J is TRBJ2-7 and V is TRBV28; 7 bases align to TRBD2. This CDR3 has 16 residues. V shed 4 bases and J 4 bases; nucleotides not matched to a gene: 13. In germline, CDR1 is MDHEN, CDR2 SYDVKM.

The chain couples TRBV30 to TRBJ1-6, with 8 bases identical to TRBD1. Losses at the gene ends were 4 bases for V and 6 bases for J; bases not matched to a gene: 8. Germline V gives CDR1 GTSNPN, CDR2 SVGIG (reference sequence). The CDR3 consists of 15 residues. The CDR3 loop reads CAWTPRDRINSPLHF. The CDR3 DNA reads TGTGCCTGGACCCCCCGGGACAGGATTAATTCACCCCTCCACTTT.

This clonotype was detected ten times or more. CDR3 region: CSTSRGQETQYF. The CDR3 DNA reads as TGCAGCACCTCCAGGGGGCAAGAGACCCAGTACTTC. The chain uses TRBV29-1 and TRBJ2-5, with 7 bases fitting TRBD1. V shed 8 bases, J shed 2 bases, and the junction held 5 bases outside the gene matches. The CDR3 sequence is 12 residues long. Germline values: CDR1 SQVTM, CDR2 ANQGSEA. The full variable domain, with the rest looked up from reference TRBV29-1 and TRBJ2-5, is SAVISQKPSRDICQRGTSLTIQCQVDSQVTMMFWYRQQPGQSLTLIATANQGSEATYESGFVIDKFPISRPNLTFSTLTVSNMSPEDSSIYLCSTSRGQETQYFGPGTRLLVL.

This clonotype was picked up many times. The CDR3 protein is CASSIGETFYNEQFF. The CDR3 nucleotides are TGTGCCAGTAGTATAGGTGAGACTTTCTACAATGAGCAGTTCTTC. V and J are TRBV19 and TRBJ2-1; D is undetermined. V gave up 1 base and J gave up 3 bases, with 10 bases separating them. Germline V gives CDR1 LNHDA, CDR2 SQIVND (reference sequence). The CDR3 extends over 15 amino acids.